This TCR beta chain was obtained from a study of blood T cell repertoires in COVID-19. Whole-study context: COVID-19 samples collected from the United States, Italy and Spain covered acute and convalescent phases. T cells, B-cell-depleted T cells, or PBMCs supplied cDNA or gDNA.

The CDR3 spans 16 residues. The V gene lost 2 bases and the J gene lost 0 bases, with 11 bases spanning the gap. Germline V CDR1 and CDR2: KGHSH, LQKENI. Participant ages covered about 18 to 90 years across 20 to 30 US areas. Original handling: For nucleated cells, counts were estimated from reference gene primer amplification. The data were produced by immunoSEQ multiplex PCR, yet TCRdb's version contains in-frame clones alone and is incomplete. That table gives V, J and clone size, and the DNA gave D and trimming. This table holds roughly 380,000 clones, more than 70% found once. Specimen: PBMCs or T cells enriched from blood (not recorded which). The chain carries TRBV18 and TRBJ1-3; no definite D call. The clonotype originates from a man aged 30 to 45 who had recovered from COVID-19. CDR3: CASSPGLMTSGNTIYF. The CDR3 DNA reads as TGTGCCAGCTCACCAGGGCTCATGACCTCTGGAAACACCATATATTTT.